The 15 T cell receptor beta chains below were found in one sample sequenced in a study of cytomegalovirus exposure and HLA in healthy donors. Primers for the PCR totalled 60 Vbeta and 13 Jbeta. Data came from immunoSEQ multiplex PCR; TCRdb stores just in-frame clones and leaves some out. The top ten clones hold under 1.1% of a sample with roughly 180,000 clones, roughly 83% of them seen once. Sequencing used PBMCs. All receptors derive from a man aged 30 to 39 in good health and CMV-seronegative.

This chain joins TRBV28 and TRBJ1-1, with D uncertain. Germline V lookup: CDR1 MDHEN, CDR2 SYDVKM. This CDR3 region has 11 residues. Trimming stripped 8 bases from V and 6 bases from J, with 10 bases between. The chain's CDR3 is CASGGSPEAFF. As DNA, the CDR3 is TGTGCCAGCGGAGGTAGTCCTGAAGCTTTCTTT.

This chain joins TRBV5-1 and TRBJ1-3; D possibly corresponds to TRBD1 (5 bases). The CDR3 covers 17 residues. Looked up from germline, CDR1 is SGHRS and CDR2 is YFSETQ. V dropped 3 bases and J dropped 0 bases, with 16 bases sitting between them. CDR3 DNA sequence: TGCGCCAGCAGCTCTGGACCCCCTGGGGCCTCTGGAAACACCATATATTTT. This translates into CASSSGPPGASGNTIYF.

The chain links TRBV5-1 to TRBJ2-3, with 9 bases lining up with TRBD2. Germline V gene lookup returns CDR1 SGHRS and CDR2 YFSETQ. The CDR3 covers 16 residues. V was clipped by 2 bases and J by 3 bases; unmatched bases: 7. CDR3 sequence (DNA): TGCGCCAGCAGCTTCGTCGGGCGGGAGGGGACAGATACGCAGTATTTT. This sequence encodes CASSFVGREGTDTQYF. The full variable domain, with the rest looked up from reference TRBV5-1 and TRBJ2-3, is KAGVTQTPRYLIKTRGQQVTLSCSPISGHRSVSWYQQTPGQGLQFLFEYFSETQRNKGNFPGRFSGRQFSNSRSEMNVSTLELGDSALYLCASSFVGREGTDTQYFGPGTRLTVL.

The chain is built from TRBV27 and TRBJ1-3; 9 bases align to TRBD1. The CDR3 consists of 16 residues. V shed 3 bases and J 0 bases; nucleotides not matched to a gene: 3. Germline V gives CDR1 MNHEY, CDR2 SMNVEV (reference sequence). The CDR3 sequence is CASSFTGGFSGNTIYF. CDR3 in DNA: TGTGCCAGCAGTTTCACAGGGGGCTTCTCTGGAAACACCATATATTTT.

The CDR3 protein is CASSDPSFGGESFYEQYF. The CDR3 nucleotides are TGTGCCAGCAGTGATCCCTCGTTCGGGGGGGAGTCCTTCTACGAGCAGTACTTC. The rearrangement joins TRBV2 to TRBJ2-7; 8 bases fit TRBD2. Germline loops: CDR1 SNHLY, CDR2 FYNNEI. V shed 3 bases and J 3 bases; nucleotides not matched to a gene: 16. This CDR3 region has 18 residues.

The chain combines TRBV5-1 with TRBJ2-3; possible D gene TRBD2, 6 bases. Germline V CDR1 and CDR2: SGHRS, YFSETQ. This CDR3 is built from 13 residues. The ends were cut back, 2 bases at V and 5 bases at J, with 9 bases in the middle. CDR3 loop: CASSFGGLDTQYF. CDR3 DNA sequence: TGCGCCAGCAGCTTTGGAGGGTTAGATACGCAGTATTTT.

The chain is built from TRBV29-1 and TRBJ2-2; 12 bases line up with TRBD2. Germline V lookup: CDR1 SQVTM, CDR2 ANQGSEA. The CDR3 is made up of 15 amino acids. The V gene end was trimmed by 6 bases and the J gene end by 0 bases; junction bases not matched to a gene: 2. CDR3 DNA sequence: TGCAGCGTCGGACTAGCGGGGCCGAACACCGGGGAGCTGTTTTTT. It encodes CSVGLAGPNTGELFF.

This chain uses TRBV11-2 with TRBJ2-3, with D possibly matching TRBD1 (6 bases). Germline-derived CDR1 and CDR2 are SGHAT and FQNNGV. This CDR3 region has 13 residues. Trimming took off 5 bases at V and 6 bases at J, with 12 bases between the two ends. DNA for the CDR3: TGTGCCAGCAGCGGGACAAGTGGGGATACGCAGTATTTT. It encodes CASSGTSGDTQYF.

The chain uses TRBV13 and TRBJ2-7; no firm D call. CDR1 PRHDT and CDR2 FYEKMQ come from the germline V gene (reference sequence). CDR3 length: 14 amino acids. With 0 bases removed from V and 4 bases from J, the gap between germline ends came to 10 bases. The CDR3 spells CASSLGQILYEQYF. The CDR3 DNA follows: TGTGCCAGCAGCTTAGGACAGATTCTTTACGAGCAGTACTTC.

A single count supports this clone. V and J are TRBV6-5 and TRBJ2-4, with 7 bases identical to TRBD1. Trimming took 6 bases from V and 7 from J; bases not matched to a gene: 9. Germline CDR1 is MNHEY and CDR2 is SVGAGI. This CDR3 contains 14 residues. CDR3 nucleotide sequence: TGTGCCAGCAGCCTCGACAGGGAGAGGAACATTCAGTACTTC. Amino acids: CASSLDRERNIQYF.

V gene TRBV28 combines with J gene TRBJ2-1, with 11 bases identical to TRBD2. The CDR3 length is 15 residues. The germline gives CDR1 MDHEN, CDR2 SYDVKM. Trimming removed 6 bases from V and 4 bases from J; junction bases left unmatched: 5. The CDR3, as DNA: TGTGCCAGCAGCCTAGCGGGGGGAAGTTACAATGAGCAGTTCTTC. Translated: CASSLAGGSYNEQFF.

The chain's CDR3 is CASSLIGGGGYGYTF. The CDR3, as DNA: TGTGCCAGCAGCTTAATAGGGGGGGGAGGCTATGGCTACACCTTC. This rearrangement joins TRBV7-2 to TRBJ1-2; tentative D call: TRBD1 (6 bases). The CDR3 is 15 residues long. CDR1 and CDR2 (germline): SGHTA, FQGNSA. The V and J ends lost 2 bases and 4 bases respectively, with 14 bases between them.

The chain has TRBV5-1 and TRBJ1-6; the D gene is possibly TRBD1 (5 bases). Trimming cost V 3 bases and J 11 bases, with 18 bases left between them. Per germline, CDR1 SGHRS and CDR2 YFSETQ. The CDR3 is 15 residues long. DNA for the CDR3: TGCGCCAGCAGCTCACTCGGCTGGGGGGAGGCACCCCTCCACTTT. Protein sequence: CASSSLGWGEAPLHF.

The CDR3 region is CASSPQRGHHYEQYF. The CDR3, as DNA: TGTGCCAGCAGCCCCCAAAGGGGGCACCACTACGAGCAGTACTTC. The V call is TRBV6-5, the J call TRBJ2-7, with 7 bases matching TRBD1. The germline gives CDR1 MNHEY, CDR2 SVGAGI. After removal of 6 bases from V and 3 bases from J, the junction contained 11 bases not matched to a gene. The CDR3 runs 15 residues.

The chain is built from TRBV14 and TRBJ2-5; 9 bases are shared with TRBD1. Germline CDR1 and CDR2: SGHDN and FVKESK. The CDR3 contains 19 residues. Trimming at V came to 4 bases and at J to 0 bases, leaving 15 bases not matched to a gene. The CDR3 nucleotides are TGTGCCAGCAGCCCCCTGAGAGGGCGGGACAGGGTTAACCAAGAGACCCAGTACTTC. Protein sequence: CASSPLRGRDRVNQETQYF.